This record looks at one TCR beta chain sequence and its context. The record originates from a study of CD8 T cells in Susac syndrome. CDR1 and CDR2 from the germline V gene are MNHEY and SVGAGI. This CDR3 comprises 14 residues. Between the trimmed V and J ends, which lost 6 bases and 2 bases, there was a span of 14 bases. Reverse transcription of 0.5 to 1 ug RNA was performed with random hexamers. TCRdb reanalysed the immunoSEQ multiplex PCR reads using MiXCR and keeps one entry per CDR3 protein. This repertoire shows 250,000 to 300,000 distinct CDR3 sequences, roughly 85% found once; its top ten account for around 0.21%. CD8+ and CD4+ T cells from blood underwent TCR beta sequencing, which was carried out in a high-throughput format. Relapsing-remitting disease, either stable or active, was present in the multiple sclerosis controls, who were treatment-naive patients. CD8+ and CD4+ T cells were negatively isolated; TEMRA cells were FACS-enriched.

The chain recombines TRBV6-5 with TRBJ2-7, with D possibly TRBD1 on 6 matching bases. This TCR was recovered from a human donor with multiple sclerosis. Material for sequencing was CD8+ T cells from PBMCs. This chain's CDR3 is CASSSGTPTYEQYF. DNA for the CDR3: TGTGCCAGCAGCTCCGGGACACCTACCTACGAGCAGTACTTC.